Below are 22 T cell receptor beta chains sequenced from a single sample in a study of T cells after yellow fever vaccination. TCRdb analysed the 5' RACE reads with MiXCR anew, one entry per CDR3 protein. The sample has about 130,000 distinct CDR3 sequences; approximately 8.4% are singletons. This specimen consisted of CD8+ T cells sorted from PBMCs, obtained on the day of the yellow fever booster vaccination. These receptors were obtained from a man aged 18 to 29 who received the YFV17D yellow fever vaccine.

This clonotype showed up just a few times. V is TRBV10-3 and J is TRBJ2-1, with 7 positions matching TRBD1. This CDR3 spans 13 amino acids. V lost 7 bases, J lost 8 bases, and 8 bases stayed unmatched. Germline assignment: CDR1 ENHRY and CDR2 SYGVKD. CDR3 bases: TGTGCCATCAATACAGGGGTTGACTATGAGCAGTTCTTC. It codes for CAINTGVDYEQFF.

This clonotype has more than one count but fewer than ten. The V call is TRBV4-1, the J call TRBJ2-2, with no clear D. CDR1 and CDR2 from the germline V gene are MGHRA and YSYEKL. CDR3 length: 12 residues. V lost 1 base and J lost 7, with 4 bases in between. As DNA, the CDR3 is TGCGCCAGCAGCCAAGCGGTCGGGGAGCTGTTTTTT. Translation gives CASSQAVGELFF.

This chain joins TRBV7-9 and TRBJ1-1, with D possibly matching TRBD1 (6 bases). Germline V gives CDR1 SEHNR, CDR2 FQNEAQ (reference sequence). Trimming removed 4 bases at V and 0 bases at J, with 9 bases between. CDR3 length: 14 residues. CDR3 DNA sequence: TGTGCCAGCAGCTCCAGGGGAGTGAACACTGAAGCTTTCTTT. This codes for CASSSRGVNTEAFF.

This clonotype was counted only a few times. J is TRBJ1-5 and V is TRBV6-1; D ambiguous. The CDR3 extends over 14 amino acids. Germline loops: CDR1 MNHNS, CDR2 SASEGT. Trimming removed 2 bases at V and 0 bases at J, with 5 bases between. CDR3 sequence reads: CASSEMDSNQPQHF. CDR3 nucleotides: TGTGCCAGCAGTGAAATGGATAGCAATCAGCCCCAGCATTTT.

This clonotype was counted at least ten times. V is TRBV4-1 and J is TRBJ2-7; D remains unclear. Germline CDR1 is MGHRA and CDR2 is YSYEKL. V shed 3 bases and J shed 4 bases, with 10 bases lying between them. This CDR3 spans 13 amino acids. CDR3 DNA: TGCGCCAGCAGCCAGGCAGGTCAATACGAGCAGTACTTC. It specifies CASSQAGQYEQYF.

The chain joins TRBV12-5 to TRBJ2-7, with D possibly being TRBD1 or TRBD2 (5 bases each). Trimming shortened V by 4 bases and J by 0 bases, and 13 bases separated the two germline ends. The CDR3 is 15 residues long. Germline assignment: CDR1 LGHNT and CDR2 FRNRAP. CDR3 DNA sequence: TGTGCTAGTGGTTCCCCCGGGGCGAGCTCCTACGAGCAGTACTTC. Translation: CASGSPGASSYEQYF.

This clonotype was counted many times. CDR3 bases: TGTGCCAGCAGCTCGTCAGCGGGACCCCCTCAAGATACGCAGTATTTT. Its translation: CASSSSAGPPQDTQYF. V and J are TRBV11-2 and TRBJ2-3; TRBD2 agrees at 7 bases. There are 16 residues in the CDR3. Per germline, CDR1 SGHAT and CDR2 FQNNGV. Unmatched junction bases numbered 12, after V lost 4 bases and J lost 5 bases. The whole variable domain, remainder taken from reference TRBV11-2 and TRBJ2-3, is EAGVAQSPRYKIIEKRQSVAFWCNPISGHATLYWYQQILGQGPKLLIQFQNNGVVDDSQLPKDRFSAERLKGVDSTLKIQPAKLEDSAVYLCASSSSAGPPQDTQYFGPGTRLTVL.

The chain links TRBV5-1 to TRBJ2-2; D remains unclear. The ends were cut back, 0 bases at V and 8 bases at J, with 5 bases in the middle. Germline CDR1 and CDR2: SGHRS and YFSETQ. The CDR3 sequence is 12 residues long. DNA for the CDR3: TGCGCCAGCAGCTTGGAATGGGGGGAGCTGTTTTTT. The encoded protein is CASSLEWGELFF.

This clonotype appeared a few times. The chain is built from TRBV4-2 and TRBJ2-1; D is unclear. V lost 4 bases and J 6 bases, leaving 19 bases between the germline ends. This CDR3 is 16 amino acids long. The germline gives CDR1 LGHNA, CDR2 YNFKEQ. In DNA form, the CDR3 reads TGTGCCAGCAGCCTACCCTATTCGGTACGGACCAATGAGCAGTTCTTC. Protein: CASSLPYSVRTNEQFF.

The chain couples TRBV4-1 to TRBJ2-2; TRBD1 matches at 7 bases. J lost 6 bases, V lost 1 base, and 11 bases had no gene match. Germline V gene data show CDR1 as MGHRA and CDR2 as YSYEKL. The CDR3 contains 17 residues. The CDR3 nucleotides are TGCGCCAGCAGCCAAGTAGCATCGAGACAGGGCTCCGGGGAGCTGTTTTTT. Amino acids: CASSQVASRQGSGELFF.

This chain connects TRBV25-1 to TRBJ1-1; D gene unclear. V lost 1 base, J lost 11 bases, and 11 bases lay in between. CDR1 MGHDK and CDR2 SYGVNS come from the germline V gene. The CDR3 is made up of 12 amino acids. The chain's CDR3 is CASSESTYFAFF. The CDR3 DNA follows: TGTGCCAGCAGTGAATCAACTTACTTCGCTTTCTTT.

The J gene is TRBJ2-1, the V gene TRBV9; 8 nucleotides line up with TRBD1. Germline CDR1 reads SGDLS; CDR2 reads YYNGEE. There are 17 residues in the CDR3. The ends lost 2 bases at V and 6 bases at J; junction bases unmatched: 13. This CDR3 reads CASSVGKDRVVSNEQFF. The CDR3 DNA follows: TGTGCCAGCAGCGTCGGAAAGGACAGGGTAGTGTCCAATGAGCAGTTCTTC.

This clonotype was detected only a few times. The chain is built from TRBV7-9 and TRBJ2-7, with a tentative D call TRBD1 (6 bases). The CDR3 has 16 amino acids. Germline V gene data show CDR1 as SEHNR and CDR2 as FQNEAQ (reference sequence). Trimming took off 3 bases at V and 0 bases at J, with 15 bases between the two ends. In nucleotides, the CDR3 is TGTGCCAGCAGCTTCCCTCCCGGGACACGCTCCTACGAGCAGTACTTC. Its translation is CASSFPPGTRSYEQYF.

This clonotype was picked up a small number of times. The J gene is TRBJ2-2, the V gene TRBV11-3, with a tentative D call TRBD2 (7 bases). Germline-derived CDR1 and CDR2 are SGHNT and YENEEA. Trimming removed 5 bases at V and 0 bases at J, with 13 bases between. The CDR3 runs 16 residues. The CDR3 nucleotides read TGTGCCAGCAGCAAAACGGGGGGCGCGAACACCGGGGAGCTGTTTTTT. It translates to CASSKTGGANTGELFF.

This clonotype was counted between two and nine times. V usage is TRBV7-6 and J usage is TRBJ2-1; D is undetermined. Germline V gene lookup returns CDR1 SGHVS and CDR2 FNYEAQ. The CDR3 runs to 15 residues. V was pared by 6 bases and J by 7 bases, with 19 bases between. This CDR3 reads CASRKGEGLTNEQFF. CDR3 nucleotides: TGTGCCAGCAGAAAAGGCGAAGGCCTTACTAATGAGCAGTTCTTC.

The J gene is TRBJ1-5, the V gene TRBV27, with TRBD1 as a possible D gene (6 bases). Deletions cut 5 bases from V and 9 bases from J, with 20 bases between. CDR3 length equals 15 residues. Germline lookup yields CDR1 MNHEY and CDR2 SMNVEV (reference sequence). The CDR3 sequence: CASSLYRDRGTPQHF. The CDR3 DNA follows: TGTGCCAGCAGTCTCTACAGGGATAGGGGGACGCCCCAGCATTTT.

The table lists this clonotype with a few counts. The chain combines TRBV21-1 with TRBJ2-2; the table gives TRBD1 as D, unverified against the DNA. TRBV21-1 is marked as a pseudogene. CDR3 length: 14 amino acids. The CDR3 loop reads CASSKRKGHRELFF. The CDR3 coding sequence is TGTGCCAGCAGCAAAAGGAAGGGGCACCGGGAGCTGTTTTTT.

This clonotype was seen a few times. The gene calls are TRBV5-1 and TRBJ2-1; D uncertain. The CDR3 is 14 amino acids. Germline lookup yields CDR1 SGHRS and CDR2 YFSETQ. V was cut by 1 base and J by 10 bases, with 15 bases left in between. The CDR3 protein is CASSLRGSVHEQFF. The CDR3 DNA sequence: TGCGCCAGCAGCTTGCGTGGGTCCGTCCACGAGCAGTTCTTC.

The CDR3 loop is CASSLGGGNQETQYF. Written as DNA, the CDR3 is TGTGCCAGCAGCCTAGGGGGCGGGAACCAAGAGACCCAGTACTTC. The chain has TRBV16 and TRBJ2-5; tentatively, D is TRBD1 (7 bases). The CDR3 covers 15 residues. Germline CDR1 reads KGHSY; CDR2 reads FQNENV. The ends were cut back, 4 bases at V and 0 bases at J, with 12 bases in the middle.

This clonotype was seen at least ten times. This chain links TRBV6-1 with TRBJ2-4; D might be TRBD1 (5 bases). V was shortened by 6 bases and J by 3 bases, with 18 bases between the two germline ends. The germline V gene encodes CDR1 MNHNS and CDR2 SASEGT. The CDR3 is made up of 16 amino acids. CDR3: CASRALTGVVKNIQYF. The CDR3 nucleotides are TGTGCCAGCAGAGCACTCACAGGTGTAGTCAAAAACATTCAGTACTTC.

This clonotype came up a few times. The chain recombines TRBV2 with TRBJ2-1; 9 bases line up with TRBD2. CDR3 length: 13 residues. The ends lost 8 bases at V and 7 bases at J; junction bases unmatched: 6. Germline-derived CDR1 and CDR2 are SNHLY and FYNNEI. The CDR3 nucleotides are TGTGCCAGCGACGCGGGGGGGGTGAATGAGCAGTTCTTC. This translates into CASDAGGVNEQFF.

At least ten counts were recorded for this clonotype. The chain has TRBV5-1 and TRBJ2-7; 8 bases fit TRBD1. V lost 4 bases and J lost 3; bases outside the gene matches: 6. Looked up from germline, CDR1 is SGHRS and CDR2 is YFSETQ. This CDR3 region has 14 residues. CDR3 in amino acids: CASSPGTGNYEQYF. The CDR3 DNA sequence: TGCGCCAGCAGCCCGGGGACAGGTAACTACGAGCAGTACTTC. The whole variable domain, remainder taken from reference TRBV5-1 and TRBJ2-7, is KAGVTQTPRYLIKTRGQQVTLSCSPISGHRSVSWYQQTPGQGLQFLFEYFSETQRNKGNFPGRFSGRQFSNSRSEMNVSTLELGDSALYLCASSPGTGNYEQYFGPGTRLTVT.